The 21 T cell receptor beta chains listed next were all sequenced from one sample in a study of blood T cell repertoires in COVID-19. Sequencing was performed with immunoSEQ multiplex PCR; in TCRdb, only in-frame clones are kept and a portion is missing. Of about 180,000 clones listed, roughly 88% are singletons. Source material: PBMCs or T cells enriched from blood (not recorded which). Source of these receptors: a woman under 40 who had recovered from COVID-19.

The chain is built from TRBV20-1 and TRBJ2-7, with 7 bases fitting TRBD1. J lost 4 bases, V lost 7 bases, and 4 bases had no gene match. This CDR3 region has 11 residues. The germline gives CDR1 DFQATT, CDR2 SNEGSKA (reference sequence). This CDR3 reads CSVTGEYEQYF. The CDR3 coding sequence is TGCAGTGTAACAGGGGAGTACGAGCAGTACTTC.

The CDR3 loop is CASSGGQNSRHGYTF. The CDR3 DNA sequence: TGTGCCAGCAGCGGTGGACAGAATAGTAGACATGGCTACACCTTC. The chain has TRBV28 and TRBJ1-2; possibly TRBD1 for D (6 bases). Deletions cut 6 bases from V and 6 bases from J, with 20 bases between. Germline CDR1 is MDHEN and CDR2 is SYDVKM. This CDR3 has 15 residues.

V usage is TRBV19 and J usage is TRBJ1-3; TRBD1 is a possible D gene (5 bases). V was cut by 3 bases and J by 2 bases, with 11 bases left in between. The germline gives CDR1 LNHDA, CDR2 SQIVND (reference sequence). This CDR3 is 15 amino acids long. CDR3 sequence (DNA): TGTGCCAGTAGTATCCAGGGAAACCCTGGAAACACCATATATTTT. This translates into CASSIQGNPGNTIYF.

The table lists this clone with a count of one. The CDR3 loop reads CASSSRQPNAPGLAGGLSTDTQYF. DNA of the CDR3: TGTGCCAGCAGCTCCCGACAGCCCAACGCCCCGGGACTAGCGGGAGGGCTTAGCACAGATACGCAGTATTTT. The V and J genes are TRBV13 and TRBJ2-3, with 16 nucleotides matching TRBD2. Germline-derived CDR1 and CDR2 are PRHDT and FYEKMQ (reference sequence). This CDR3 comprises 24 residues. V was pared by 4 bases and J by 0 bases, with 22 bases of the junction left unmatched. Combining the CDR3 with reference TRBV13 and TRBJ2-3 gives the whole variable domain AAGVIQSPRHLIKEKRETATLKCYPIPRHDTVYWYQQGPGQDPQFLISFYEKMQSDKGSIPDRFSAQQFSDYHSELNMSSLELGDSALYFCASSSRQPNAPGLAGGLSTDTQYFGPGTRLTVL.

This chain links TRBV6-5 with TRBJ1-1; maybe TRBD1 (6 bases). The V and J ends lost 8 bases and 8 bases respectively, with 18 bases between them. CDR3 length: 13 residues. The germline V gene encodes CDR1 MNHEY and CDR2 SVGAGI. The CDR3 coding sequence is TGTGCCAGCTGTCGGGGGGCTTTTCAGGAAGCTTTCTTT. It encodes CASCRGAFQEAFF.

V is TRBV28 and J is TRBJ1-1, with D perhaps matching TRBD1 (5 bases). V lost 1 base, J lost 1 base, and 10 bases lay in between. Per germline, CDR1 MDHEN and CDR2 SYDVKM. CDR3 length: 15 amino acids. CDR3 in amino acids: CASSLFTGGNTEAFF. The CDR3 DNA is TGTGCCAGCAGTTTATTTACAGGTGGGAACACTGAAGCTTTCTTT.

The rearrangement uses TRBV7-6 and TRBJ2-2; D gene ambiguous. V lost 5 bases to trimming and J lost 2 bases, with 21 bases between them. Per the germline V gene, CDR1 is SGHVS and CDR2 is FNYEAQ. The CDR3 consists of 18 residues. The CDR3 sequence: CASSDTLPGRINTGELFF. The CDR3 nucleotides read TGTGCCAGCAGCGATACTCTTCCCGGCAGGATCAACACCGGGGAGCTGTTTTTT.

The CDR3 reads CASSRTANTGELFF. The CDR3 DNA reads TGTGCCAGCTCCCGGACAGCGAACACCGGGGAGCTGTTTTTT. V usage is TRBV11-2 and J usage is TRBJ2-2; D possibly corresponds to TRBD1 (6 bases). V shed 8 bases and J shed 0 bases, with 10 bases lying between them. Germline V CDR1 and CDR2: SGHAT, FQNNGV. This CDR3 has 14 residues.

The V and J genes are TRBV19 and TRBJ2-3, with 7 bases that match TRBD2. Germline V CDR1 and CDR2: LNHDA, SQIVND (reference sequence). The CDR3 is 16 residues long. The V gene end was trimmed by 6 bases and the J gene end by 5 bases; junction bases not matched to a gene: 14. CDR3 bases: TGTGCCAGTAGCCCGCTGGGCGGGAGAACAGGAGATACGCAGTATTTT. This gives the protein CASSPLGGRTGDTQYF.

The J gene is TRBJ1-1, the V gene TRBV29-1, with D possibly matching TRBD1 (5 bases). From germline, CDR1 is SQVTM and CDR2 ANQGSEA. There are 14 residues in the CDR3. V was cut by 0 bases and J by 7 bases, with 15 bases left in between. Written as DNA, the CDR3 is TGCAGCGTTGAAGATGGGGAACAGGAATTTGAAGCTTTCTTT. It yields the protein CSVEDGEQEFEAFF.

J is TRBJ2-2 and V is TRBV7-9; 7 nucleotides line up with TRBD2. This CDR3 is 17 amino acids long. Germline CDR1 and CDR2: SEHNR and FQNEAQ (reference sequence). V shed 2 bases, J shed 8 bases, and the junction held 14 bases outside the gene matches. The chain's CDR3 is CASSLLGIAGVAGELFF. DNA of the CDR3: TGTGCCAGCAGCTTATTGGGCATCGCGGGAGTTGCGGGGGAGCTGTTTTTT.

A single count supports this clone. The rearrangement uses TRBV11-2 and TRBJ2-1, with 10 bases identical to TRBD2. The V and J ends lost 0 bases and 0 bases, in that order; junction bases with no gene match: 2. The CDR3 is 17 amino acids. In germline, CDR1 is SGHAT, CDR2 FQNNGV. The DNA for the CDR3 is TGTGCCAGCAGCTTAGACGTAGCGGGGGGCTCCTACAATGAGCAGTTCTTC. It codes for CASSLDVAGGSYNEQFF.

The rearrangement joins TRBV2 to TRBJ2-3; 14 nucleotides match TRBD2. This CDR3 is 16 amino acids long. CDR1 is SNHLY and CDR2 is FYNNEI in the germline V gene. V lost 4 bases, J lost 6 bases, and 6 bases stayed unmatched. The CDR3: CASSGLAGGPGDTQYF. The CDR3 nucleotides read TGTGCCAGCAGTGGACTAGCGGGAGGGCCGGGGGATACGCAGTATTTT.

This rearrangement joins TRBV2 to TRBJ1-6, with D possibly matching TRBD1 (6 bases). There are 15 residues in the CDR3. The V end lost 10 bases, the J end lost 1 base, and 14 bases lay between the germline ends. Germline V gene lookup returns CDR1 SNHLY and CDR2 FYNNEI. This CDR3 is CAITGKSSYNSPLHF. The CDR3 coding sequence is TGTGCCATTACAGGGAAGTCGTCCTATAATTCACCCCTCCACTTT.

This sequence joins TRBV7-9 and TRBJ2-7; 8 nucleotides match TRBD1. CDR3 length: 12 amino acids. Germline V gene lookup returns CDR1 SEHNR and CDR2 FQNEAQ (reference sequence). After removal of 5 bases from V and 6 bases from J, the junction contained 3 bases not matched to a gene. The DNA of the CDR3 is TGTGCCAGCAGCGGTACAGGGGGCGAGCAGTACTTC. Its protein product is CASSGTGGEQYF.

The chain links TRBV2 to TRBJ1-5, with D possibly matching TRBD1 (5 bases). The CDR3 sequence is 13 residues long. The germline CDR1 and CDR2 sequences are SNHLY and FYNNEI. Trimming removed 3 bases at V and 6 bases at J, with 9 bases between. CDR3 DNA: TGTGCCAGCAGTGAGGAGGGGAGTCAGCCCCAGCATTTT. This encodes CASSEEGSQPQHF.

The chain combines TRBV24-1 with TRBJ2-5; D gene uncertain. The V gene lost 9 bases and the J gene lost 2 bases, with 12 bases spanning the gap. Germline CDR1 KGHDR, CDR2 SFDVKD. The CDR3 sequence is 13 residues long. The CDR3 is CATGIPGQETQYF. CDR3 nucleotides: TGTGCCACCGGCATCCCCGGGCAAGAGACCCAGTACTTC.

The chain uses TRBV13 and TRBJ2-2; TRBD1 matches 8 bases. With 6 bases clipped from V and 3 bases from J, the junction kept 3 bases outside the gene matches. Germline assignment: CDR1 PRHDT and CDR2 FYEKMQ (reference sequence). The CDR3 length is 14 residues. CDR3 sequence (DNA): TGTGCCAGCAGGCGCAGGGGGCACACCGGGGAGCTGTTTTTT. Protein sequence: CASRRRGHTGELFF.

In its sample, this clone was seen once. This chain links TRBV24-1 with TRBJ1-2, with TRBD1 identical over 7 bases. The junction had 1 base not matched to a gene; V was cut back by 3 bases and J by 4 bases. The CDR3 spans 13 residues. Germline CDR1 reads KGHDR; CDR2 reads SFDVKD. CDR3: CATSDTGAYGYTF. In DNA form, the CDR3 reads TGTGCCACCAGTGATACAGGGGCCTATGGCTACACCTTC.

This chain joins TRBV5-1 and TRBJ2-2; D perhaps matches TRBD2 (6 bases). Germline V gives CDR1 SGHRS, CDR2 YFSETQ. There are 15 residues in the CDR3. V shed 4 bases and J shed 5 bases, with 15 bases lying between them. The CDR3 protein is CASSVEGRDTGELFF. In DNA form, the CDR3 reads TGCGCCAGCAGCGTGGAGGGCCGGGATACCGGGGAGCTGTTTTTT.

This clone was recorded once. V gene TRBV15 combines with J gene TRBJ2-5; D possibly corresponds to TRBD2 (6 bases). The V gene's germline CDR1 is LNHNV and CDR2 YYDKDF (reference sequence). The length of the CDR3 is 15 residues. With 1 base removed from V and 2 bases from J, the gap between germline ends came to 11 bases. The CDR3 coding sequence is TGTGCCACCAGCAGAGGTAGCGGAGAACAAGAGACCCAGTACTTC. This translates into CATSRGSGEQETQYF.